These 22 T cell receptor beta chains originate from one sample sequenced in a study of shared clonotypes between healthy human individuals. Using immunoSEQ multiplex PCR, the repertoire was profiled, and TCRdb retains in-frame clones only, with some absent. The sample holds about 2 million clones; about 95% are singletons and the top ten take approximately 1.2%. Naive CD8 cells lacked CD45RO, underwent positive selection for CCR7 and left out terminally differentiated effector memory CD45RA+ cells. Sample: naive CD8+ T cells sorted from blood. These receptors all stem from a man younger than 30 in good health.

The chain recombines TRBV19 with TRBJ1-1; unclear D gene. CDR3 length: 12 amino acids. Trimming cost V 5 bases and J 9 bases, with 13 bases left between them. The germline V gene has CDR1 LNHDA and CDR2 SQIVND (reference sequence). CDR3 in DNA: TGTGCCAGTAGTGGTATAGAACTTAAAGCTTTCTTT. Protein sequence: CASSGIELKAFF. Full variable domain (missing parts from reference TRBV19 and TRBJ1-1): DGGITQSPKYLFRKEGQNVTLSCEQNLNHDAMYWYRQDPGQGLRLIYYSQIVNDFQKGDIAEGYSVSREKKESFPLTVTSAQKNPTAFYLCASSGIELKAFFGQGTRLTVV.

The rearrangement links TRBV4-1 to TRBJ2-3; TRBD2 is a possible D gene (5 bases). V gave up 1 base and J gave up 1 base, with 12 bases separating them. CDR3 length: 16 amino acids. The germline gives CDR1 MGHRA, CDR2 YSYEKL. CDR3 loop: CASSQGRHSRTDTQYF. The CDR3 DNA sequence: TGCGCCAGCAGCCAAGGGAGGCATTCTCGCACAGATACGCAGTATTTT.

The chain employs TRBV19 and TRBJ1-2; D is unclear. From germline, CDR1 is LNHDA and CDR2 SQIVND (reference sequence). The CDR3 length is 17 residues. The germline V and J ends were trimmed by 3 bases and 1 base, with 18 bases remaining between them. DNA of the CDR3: TGTGCCAGTAGTATCGGGGTCGCCCCCCAGAATAACTATGGCTACACCTTC. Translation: CASSIGVAPQNNYGYTF.

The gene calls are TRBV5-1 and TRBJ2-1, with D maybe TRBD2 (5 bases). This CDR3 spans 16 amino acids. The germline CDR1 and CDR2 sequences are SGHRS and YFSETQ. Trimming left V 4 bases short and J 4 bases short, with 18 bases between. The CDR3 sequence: CASSDLLGSGYNEQFF. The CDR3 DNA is TGCGCCAGCAGCGACTTACTAGGTTCGGGGTACAATGAGCAGTTCTTC. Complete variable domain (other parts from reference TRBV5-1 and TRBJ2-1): KAGVTQTPRYLIKTRGQQVTLSCSPISGHRSVSWYQQTPGQGLQFLFEYFSETQRNKGNFPGRFSGRQFSNSRSEMNVSTLELGDSALYLCASSDLLGSGYNEQFFGPGTRLTVL.

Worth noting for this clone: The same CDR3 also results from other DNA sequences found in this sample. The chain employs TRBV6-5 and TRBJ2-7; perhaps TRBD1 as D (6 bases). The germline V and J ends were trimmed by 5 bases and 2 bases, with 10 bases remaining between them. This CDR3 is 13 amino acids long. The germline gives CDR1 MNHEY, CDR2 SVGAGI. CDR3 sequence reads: CASSLGQTYEQYF. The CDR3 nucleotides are TGTGCCAGCAGTCTCGGACAGACCTACGAGCAGTACTTC.

The CDR3 here is CASSQDWGATGGVDIQYF. For the CDR3, the DNA is TGCGCCAGCAGCCAAGATTGGGGGGCGACGGGAGGGGTGGACATTCAGTACTTC. The chain combines TRBV4-3 with TRBJ2-4; 8 nucleotides line up with TRBD2. Per the germline V gene, CDR1 is LGHNA and CDR2 is YSLEER. Trimming at V came to 0 bases and at J to 8 bases, leaving 15 bases not matched to a gene. This CDR3 contains 18 residues.

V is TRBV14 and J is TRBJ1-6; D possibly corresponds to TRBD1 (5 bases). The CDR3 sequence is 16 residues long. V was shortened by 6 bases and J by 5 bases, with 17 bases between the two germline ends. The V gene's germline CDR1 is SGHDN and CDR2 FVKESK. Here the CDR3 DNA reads TGTGCCAGCAGTCCATTGACAGCCTTGGATAATTCACCCCTCCACTTT. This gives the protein CASSPLTALDNSPLHF.

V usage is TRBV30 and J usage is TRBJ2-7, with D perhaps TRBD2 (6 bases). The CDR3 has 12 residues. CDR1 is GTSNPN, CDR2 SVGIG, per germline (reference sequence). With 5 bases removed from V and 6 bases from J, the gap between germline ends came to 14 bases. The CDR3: CAWASVGGEQYF. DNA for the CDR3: TGTGCCTGGGCTTCGGTGGGGGGCGAGCAGTACTTC.

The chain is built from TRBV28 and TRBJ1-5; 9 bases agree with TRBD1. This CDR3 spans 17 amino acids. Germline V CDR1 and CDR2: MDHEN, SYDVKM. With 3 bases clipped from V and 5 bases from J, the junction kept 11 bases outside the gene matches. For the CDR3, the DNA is TGTGCCAGCAGTTTTCGGGGACAGGGCCCGATTTATCAGCCCCAGCATTTT. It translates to CASSFRGQGPIYQPQHF.

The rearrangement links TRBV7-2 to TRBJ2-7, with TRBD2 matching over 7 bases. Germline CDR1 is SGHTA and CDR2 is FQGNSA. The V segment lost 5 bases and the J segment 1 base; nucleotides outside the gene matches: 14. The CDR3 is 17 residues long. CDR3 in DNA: TGTGCCAGCAGCAATGGCCCGGGAGGCTTCGATTCCTACGAGCAGTACTTC. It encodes CASSNGPGGFDSYEQYF. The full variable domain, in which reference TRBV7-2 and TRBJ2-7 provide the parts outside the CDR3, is GAGVSQSPSNKVTEKGKDVELRCDPISGHTALYWYRQSLGQGLEFLIYFQGNSAPDKSGLPSDRFSAERTGGSVSTLTIQRTQQEDSAVYLCASSNGPGGFDSYEQYFGPGTRLTVT.

CDR3 nucleotide sequence: TGTGCCAGCAGCGGCGGGACAGGGGCTATATACGAGCAGTACTTC. Its protein is CASSGGTGAIYEQYF. This chain uses TRBV7-9 with TRBJ2-7; 10 positions match TRBD1. The V and J ends lost 5 bases and 4 bases, in that order; junction bases with no gene match: 8. Germline assignment: CDR1 SEHNR and CDR2 FQNEAQ (reference sequence). This CDR3 spans 15 amino acids.

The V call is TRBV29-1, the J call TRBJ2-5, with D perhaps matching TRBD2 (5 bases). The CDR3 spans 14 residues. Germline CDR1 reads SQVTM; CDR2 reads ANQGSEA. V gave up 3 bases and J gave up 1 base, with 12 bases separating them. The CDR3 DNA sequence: TGCAGCGTTGATTTAGGAACTAGCCAAGAGACCCAGTACTTC. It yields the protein CSVDLGTSQETQYF.

The CDR3 DNA sequence: TGCAGCGTTCATGGGATGGACTATGGCTACACCTTC. Protein product: CSVHGMDYGYTF. The V and J genes are TRBV29-1 and TRBJ1-2; no clear D. CDR1 and CDR2 (germline): SQVTM, ANQGSEA. CDR3 length equals 12 residues. Trimming took 5 bases from V and 3 from J, leaving 10 bases between them.

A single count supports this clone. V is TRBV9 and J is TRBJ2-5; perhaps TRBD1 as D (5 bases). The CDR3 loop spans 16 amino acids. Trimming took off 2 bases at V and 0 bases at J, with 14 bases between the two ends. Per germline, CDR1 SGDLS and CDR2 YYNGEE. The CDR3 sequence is CASSVGLPGDQETQYF. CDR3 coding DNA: TGTGCCAGCAGCGTGGGGCTCCCCGGAGACCAAGAGACCCAGTACTTC.

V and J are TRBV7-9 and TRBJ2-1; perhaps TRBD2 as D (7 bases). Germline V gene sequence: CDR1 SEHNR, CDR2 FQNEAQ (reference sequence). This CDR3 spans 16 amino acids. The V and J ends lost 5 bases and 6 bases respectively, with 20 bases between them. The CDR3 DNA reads TGTGCCAGCAGCGCCCCATGGGGGGGGGCGTCCAATGAGCAGTTCTTC. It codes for CASSAPWGGASNEQFF. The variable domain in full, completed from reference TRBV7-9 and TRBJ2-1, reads DTGVSQNPRHKITKRGQNVTFRCDPISEHNRLYWYRQTLGQGPEFLTYFQNEAQLEKSRLLSDRFSAERPKGSFSTLEIQRTEQGDSAMYLCASSAPWGGASNEQFFGPGTRLTVL.

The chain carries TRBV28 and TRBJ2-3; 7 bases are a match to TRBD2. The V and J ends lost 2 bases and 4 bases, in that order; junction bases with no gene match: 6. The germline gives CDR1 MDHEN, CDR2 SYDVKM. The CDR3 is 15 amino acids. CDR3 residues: CASSLILAEADTQYF. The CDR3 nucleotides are TGTGCCAGCAGTTTAATCCTAGCGGAGGCAGATACGCAGTATTTT.

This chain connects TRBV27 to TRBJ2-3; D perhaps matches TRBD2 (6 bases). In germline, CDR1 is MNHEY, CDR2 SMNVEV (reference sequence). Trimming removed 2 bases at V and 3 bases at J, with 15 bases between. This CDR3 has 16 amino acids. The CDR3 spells CASSLNLASVTDTQYF. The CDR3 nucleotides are TGTGCCAGCAGTTTAAATCTCGCTAGCGTGACAGATACGCAGTATTTT.

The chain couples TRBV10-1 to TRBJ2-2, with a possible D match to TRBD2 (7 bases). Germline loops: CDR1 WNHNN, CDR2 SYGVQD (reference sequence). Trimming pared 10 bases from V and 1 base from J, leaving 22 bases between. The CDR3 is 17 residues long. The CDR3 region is CATQTGGHQENTGELFF. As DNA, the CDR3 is TGCGCCACACAAACGGGGGGACACCAAGAGAACACCGGGGAGCTGTTTTTT.

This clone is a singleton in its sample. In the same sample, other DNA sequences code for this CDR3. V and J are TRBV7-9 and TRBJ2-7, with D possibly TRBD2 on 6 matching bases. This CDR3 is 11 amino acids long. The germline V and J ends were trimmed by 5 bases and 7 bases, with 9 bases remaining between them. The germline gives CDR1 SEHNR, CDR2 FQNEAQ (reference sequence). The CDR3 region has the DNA TGTGCCAGCAGCCCCGGAGGGGAGCAGTACTTC. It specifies CASSPGGEQYF. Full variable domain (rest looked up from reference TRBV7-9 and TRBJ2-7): DTGVSQNPRHKITKRGQNVTFRCDPISEHNRLYWYRQTLGQGPEFLTYFQNEAQLEKSRLLSDRFSAERPKGSFSTLEIQRTEQGDSAMYLCASSPGGEQYFGPGTRLTVT.

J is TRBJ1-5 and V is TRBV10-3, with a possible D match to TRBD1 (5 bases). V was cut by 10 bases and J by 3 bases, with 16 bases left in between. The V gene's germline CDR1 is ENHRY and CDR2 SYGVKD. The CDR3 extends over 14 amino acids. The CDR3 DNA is TGTGCCACTTCTAACGGGACCCTCAATCAGCCCCAGCATTTT. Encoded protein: CATSNGTLNQPQHF.

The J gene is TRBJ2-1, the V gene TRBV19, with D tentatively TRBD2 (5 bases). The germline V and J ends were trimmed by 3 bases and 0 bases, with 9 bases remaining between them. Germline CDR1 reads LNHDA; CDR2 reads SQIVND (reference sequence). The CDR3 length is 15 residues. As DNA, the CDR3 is TGTGCCAGTAGTATCCGGGGTAACTCCTACAATGAGCAGTTCTTC. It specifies CASSIRGNSYNEQFF.

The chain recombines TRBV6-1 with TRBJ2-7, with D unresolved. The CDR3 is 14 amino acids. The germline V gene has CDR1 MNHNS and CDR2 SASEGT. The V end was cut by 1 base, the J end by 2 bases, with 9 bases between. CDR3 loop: CASSEGYGTYEQYF. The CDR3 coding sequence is TGTGCCAGCAGTGAAGGCTACGGAACCTACGAGCAGTACTTC.